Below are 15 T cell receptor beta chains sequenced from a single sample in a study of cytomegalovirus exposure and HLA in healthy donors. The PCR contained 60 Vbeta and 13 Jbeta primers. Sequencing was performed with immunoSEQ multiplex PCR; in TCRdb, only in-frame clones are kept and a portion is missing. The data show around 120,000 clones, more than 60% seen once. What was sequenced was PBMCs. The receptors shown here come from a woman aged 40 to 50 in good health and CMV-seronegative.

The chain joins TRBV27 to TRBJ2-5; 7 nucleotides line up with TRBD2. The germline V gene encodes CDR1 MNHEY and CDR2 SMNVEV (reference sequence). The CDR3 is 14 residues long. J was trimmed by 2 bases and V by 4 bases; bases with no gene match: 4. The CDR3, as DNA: TGTGCCAGCAGTTCTCAGCGGGAACAAGAGACCCAGTACTTC. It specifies CASSSQREQETQYF.

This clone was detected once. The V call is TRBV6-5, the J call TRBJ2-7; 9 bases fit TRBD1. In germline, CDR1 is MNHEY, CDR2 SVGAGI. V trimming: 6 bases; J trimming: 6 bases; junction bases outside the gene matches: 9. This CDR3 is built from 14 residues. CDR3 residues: CASSYQGQGTEQYF. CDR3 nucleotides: TGTGCCAGCAGCTATCAAGGACAGGGGACCGAGCAGTACTTC.

The CDR3 loop is CSVADRGLGGEQYF. The CDR3 DNA reads TGCAGCGTCGCGGACAGGGGGCTAGGGGGGGAGCAGTACTTC. The chain combines TRBV29-1 with TRBJ2-7, with 11 positions matching TRBD1. In germline, CDR1 is SQVTM, CDR2 ANQGSEA. The CDR3 is made up of 14 amino acids. With 6 bases clipped from V and 7 bases from J, the junction kept 11 bases outside the gene matches.

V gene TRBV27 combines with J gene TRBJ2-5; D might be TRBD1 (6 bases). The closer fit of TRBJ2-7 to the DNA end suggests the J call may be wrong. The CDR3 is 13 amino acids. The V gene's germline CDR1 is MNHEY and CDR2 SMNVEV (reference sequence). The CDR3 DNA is TGTGCCAGCAGTTTAAAACAGGGCTACGAGCAGTACTTC. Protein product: CASSLKQGYEQYF.

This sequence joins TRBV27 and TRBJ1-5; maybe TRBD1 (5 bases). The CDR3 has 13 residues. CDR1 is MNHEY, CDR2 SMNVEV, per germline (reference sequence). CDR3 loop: CASSPGNNQPQHF. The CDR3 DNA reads TGTGCTTCCTCCCCAGGGAACAATCAGCCCCAGCATTTT.

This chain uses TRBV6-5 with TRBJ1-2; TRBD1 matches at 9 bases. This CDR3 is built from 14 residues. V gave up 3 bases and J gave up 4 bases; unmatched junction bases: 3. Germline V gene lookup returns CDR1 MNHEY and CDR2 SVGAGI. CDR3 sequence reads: CASSYRDRAYGYTF. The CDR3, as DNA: TGTGCCAGCAGTTATCGGGACAGGGCCTATGGCTACACCTTC.

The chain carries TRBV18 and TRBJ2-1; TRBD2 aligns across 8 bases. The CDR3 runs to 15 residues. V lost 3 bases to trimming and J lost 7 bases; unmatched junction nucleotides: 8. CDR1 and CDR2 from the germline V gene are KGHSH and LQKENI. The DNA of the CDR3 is TGTGCCAGCTCACCTTCCAGCGGGAGCAGTAATGAGCAGTTCTTC. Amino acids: CASSPSSGSSNEQFF.

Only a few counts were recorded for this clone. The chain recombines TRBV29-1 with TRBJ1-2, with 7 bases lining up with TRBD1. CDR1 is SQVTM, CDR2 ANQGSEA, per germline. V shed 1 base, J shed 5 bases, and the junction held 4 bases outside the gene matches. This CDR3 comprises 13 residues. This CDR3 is CSVEVSRGYGYTF. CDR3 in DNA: TGCAGCGTTGAAGTCTCCAGGGGGTATGGCTACACCTTC.

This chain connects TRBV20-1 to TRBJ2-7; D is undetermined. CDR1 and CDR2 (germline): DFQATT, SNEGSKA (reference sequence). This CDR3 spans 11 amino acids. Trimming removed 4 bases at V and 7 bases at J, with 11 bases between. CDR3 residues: CSATQLREQYF. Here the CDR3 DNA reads TGCAGTGCTACCCAACTCCGAGAGCAGTACTTC.

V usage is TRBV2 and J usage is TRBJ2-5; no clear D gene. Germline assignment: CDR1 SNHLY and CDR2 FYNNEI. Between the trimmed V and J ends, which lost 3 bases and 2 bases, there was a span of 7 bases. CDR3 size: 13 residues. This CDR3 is CASSEEFQETQYF. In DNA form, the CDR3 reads TGTGCCAGCAGTGAGGAGTTTCAAGAGACCCAGTACTTC.

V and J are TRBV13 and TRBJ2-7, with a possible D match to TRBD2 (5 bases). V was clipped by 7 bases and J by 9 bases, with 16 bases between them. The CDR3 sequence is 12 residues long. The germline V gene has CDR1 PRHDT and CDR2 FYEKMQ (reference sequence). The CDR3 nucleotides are TGTGCCAGCACCCTGTCCGCGGGTTCGCAGTACTTC. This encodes CASTLSAGSQYF.

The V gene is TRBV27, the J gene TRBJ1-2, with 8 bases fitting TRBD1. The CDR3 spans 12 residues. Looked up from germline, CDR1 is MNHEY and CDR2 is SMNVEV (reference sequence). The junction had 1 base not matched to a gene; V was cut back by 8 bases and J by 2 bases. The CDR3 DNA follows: TGTGCCAGCCGGACAGGGAACTATGGCTACACCTTC. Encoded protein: CASRTGNYGYTF.

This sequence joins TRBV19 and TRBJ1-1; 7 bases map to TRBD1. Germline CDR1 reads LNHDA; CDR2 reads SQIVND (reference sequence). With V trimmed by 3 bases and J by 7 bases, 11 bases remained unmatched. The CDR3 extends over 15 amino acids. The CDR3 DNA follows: TGTGCCAGTAGTATCCATACAGGGGTAGAAGGTGAAGCTTTCTTT. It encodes CASSIHTGVEGEAFF. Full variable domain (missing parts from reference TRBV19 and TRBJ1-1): DGGITQSPKYLFRKEGQNVTLSCEQNLNHDAMYWYRQDPGQGLRLIYYSQIVNDFQKGDIAEGYSVSREKKESFPLTVTSAQKNPTAFYLCASSIHTGVEGEAFFGQGTRLTVV.

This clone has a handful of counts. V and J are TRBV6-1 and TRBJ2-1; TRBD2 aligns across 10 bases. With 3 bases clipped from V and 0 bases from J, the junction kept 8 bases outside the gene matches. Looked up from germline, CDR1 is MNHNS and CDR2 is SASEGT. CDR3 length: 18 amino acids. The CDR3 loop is CASSDRLGLAVSYNEQFF. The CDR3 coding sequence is TGTGCCAGCAGTGACAGACTTGGACTAGCGGTCTCCTACAATGAGCAGTTCTTC.

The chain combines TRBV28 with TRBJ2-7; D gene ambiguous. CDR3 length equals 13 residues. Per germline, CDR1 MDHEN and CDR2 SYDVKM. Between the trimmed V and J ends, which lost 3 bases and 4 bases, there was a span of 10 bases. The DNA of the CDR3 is TGTGCCAGCAGTTTCGTCCACCAGTACGAGCAGTACTTC. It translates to CASSFVHQYEQYF.